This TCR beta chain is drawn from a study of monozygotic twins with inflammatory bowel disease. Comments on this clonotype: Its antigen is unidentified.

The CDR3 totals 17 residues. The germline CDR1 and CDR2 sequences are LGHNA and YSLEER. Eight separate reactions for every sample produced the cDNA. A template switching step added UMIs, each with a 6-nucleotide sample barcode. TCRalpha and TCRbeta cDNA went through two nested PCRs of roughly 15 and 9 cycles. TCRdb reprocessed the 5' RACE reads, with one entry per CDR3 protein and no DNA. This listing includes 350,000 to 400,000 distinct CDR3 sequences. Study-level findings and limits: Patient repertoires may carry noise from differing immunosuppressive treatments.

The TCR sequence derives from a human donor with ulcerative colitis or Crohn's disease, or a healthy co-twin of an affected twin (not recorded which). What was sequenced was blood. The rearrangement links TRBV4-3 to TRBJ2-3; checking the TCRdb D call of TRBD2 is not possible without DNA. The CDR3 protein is CASSPFGRGGPTDTQYF.